This T cell receptor (beta chain) stems from a study of blood T cells in healthy people across ages. On the study more broadly: Template-switching capture recovered about one barcoded beta molecule per two T cells.

Healthy individuals of Caucasian origin from Russia, aged roughly 6 to 95, served as donors. RNA extraction gave at least 5 micrograms of total RNA per sample. This clonotype was observed once. The second PCR ran about 6 to 12 cycles with a sample-barcoded 5' primer and J-beta primers. MiXCR was run by TCRdb on the 5' RACE reads, yielding one entry per CDR3 protein. The table lists a few hundred thousand distinct CDR3 sequences, approximately 51% of them singletons, with roughly 51% in the top ten. CDR1 is SGDLS, CDR2 YYNGEE, per germline. The CDR3 sequence is 13 residues long. The germline V and J ends were trimmed by 7 bases and 1 base, with 9 bases remaining between them.

Sequencing was carried out using blood. This sequence joins TRBV9 and TRBJ2-1, with D perhaps matching TRBD2 (5 bases). The sequence derives from a man aged 55 to 70 in good health. CDR3: CASASGSYNEQFF. DNA for the CDR3: TGTGCCAGCGCGTCGGGGTCCTACAATGAGCAGTTCTTC.